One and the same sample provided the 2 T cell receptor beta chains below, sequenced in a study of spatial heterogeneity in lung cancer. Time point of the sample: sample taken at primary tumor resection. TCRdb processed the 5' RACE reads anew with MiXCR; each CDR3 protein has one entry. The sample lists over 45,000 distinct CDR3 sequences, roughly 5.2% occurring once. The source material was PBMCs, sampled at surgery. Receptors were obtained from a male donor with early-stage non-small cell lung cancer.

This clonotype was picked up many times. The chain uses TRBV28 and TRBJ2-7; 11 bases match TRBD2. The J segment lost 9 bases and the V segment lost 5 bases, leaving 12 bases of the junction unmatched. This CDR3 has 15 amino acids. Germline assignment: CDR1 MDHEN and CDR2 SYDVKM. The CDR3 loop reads CASSQPGTSGLWQYF. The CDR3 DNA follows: TGTGCCAGCAGTCAACCGGGGACTAGCGGCCTGTGGCAGTACTTC.

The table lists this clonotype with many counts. The CDR3 DNA reads TGCGCCAGCAGCTTGGTGGTGGGGCGAAGCACAGATACGCAGTATTTT. It is translated as CASSLVVGRSTDTQYF. The V and J genes are TRBV5-1 and TRBJ2-3, with a possible D match to TRBD1 (5 bases). The CDR3 extends over 16 amino acids. Per the germline V gene, CDR1 is SGHRS and CDR2 is YFSETQ. Trimming stripped 0 bases from V and 0 bases from J, with 11 bases between.